This is a list of T cell receptor beta chains from one sample in a study of shared clonotypes between healthy human individuals. The method was immunoSEQ multiplex PCR; TCRdb's version includes in-frame clones alone and lacks a portion of them. Of some 2,000,000 clones in the sample, about 95% were seen once. Sequenced sample: naive CD8+ T cells sorted from blood. The source of these receptors is a man aged 18 to 29 in good health. CDR3s include the opening cysteine and the closing phenylalanine or tryptophan. The D gene is left open where the match is weak. A clone size is listed for some rows: how often the clone was seen (once, few, many), or a class if it is expanded.

DNA: TGTGCCAGCAGCGTAGGAGGTCTACCTTCCTACAATGAGCAGTTCTTC; CDR3: CASSVGGLPSYNEQFF; J: TRBJ2-1; V: TRBV9; size: -; D: -
DNA: TGTGCCAGCAGCTCAAACACCGGGGAGCTGTTTTTT; CDR3: CASSSNTGELFF; J: TRBJ2-2; V: TRBV13; size: -; D: -
DNA: TGTGCCAGCAGCTTAGTTGACAGGCCCGACCGCACAGATACGCAGTATTTT; CDR3: CASSLVDRPDRTDTQYF; J: TRBJ2-3; V: TRBV11-2; size: -; D: -
DNA: TGTGCCAGCATCCCGCGGCGGCGGGGGAGCGCCGAGCAGTACTTC; CDR3: CASIPRRRGSAEQYF; J: TRBJ2-7; V: TRBV5-8; size: once; D: TRBD2
DNA: TGTGCCAGCAGCTGGCTAGGAGCCTTTTCTAACACCATATATTTT; CDR3: CASSWLGAFSNTIYF; J: TRBJ1-3; V: TRBV5-6; size: -; D: -
DNA: TGTGCCAGTAGTACTCCTTATGCAGGGGGCCGGACAGATACGCAGTATTTT; CDR3: CASSTPYAGGRTDTQYF; J: TRBJ2-3; V: TRBV19; size: -; D: TRBD1
DNA: TGTGCCAGCAGCTCCGAGGGCAATCAGCCCCAGCATTTT; CDR3: CASSSEGNQPQHF; J: TRBJ1-5; V: TRBV7-9; size: -; D: -
DNA: TGCGCCAGCGGACTAGCGGGGCCCTACGAGCAGTACTTC; CDR3: CASGLAGPYEQYF; J: TRBJ2-7; V: TRBV10-2; size: once; D: TRBD2
DNA: TGTGCCAGCAGCCAAGGGTGGGAGGAAAATGAGCAGTTCTTC; CDR3: CASSQGWEENEQFF; J: TRBJ2-1; V: TRBV4-2; size: -; D: -
DNA: TGTGCCAGCAGCTTTAGCGGGAGAGAGGGGGACACCGGGGAGCTGTTTTTT; CDR3: CASSFSGREGDTGELFF; J: TRBJ2-2; V: TRBV7-9; size: -; D: TRBD2
DNA: TGTGCCAGCAGTTACTCGAGCAGTACCCACTACGAGCAGTACTTC; CDR3: CASSYSSSTHYEQYF; J: TRBJ2-7; V: TRBV6-5; size: -; D: -
DNA: TGTGCCAGCAGTGTCGGTCGACAGGGGAGTAATTCACCCCTCCACTTT; CDR3: CASSVGRQGSNSPLHF; J: TRBJ1-6; V: TRBV2; size: -; D: TRBD1
DNA: TGTGCCAGCAGCTTGGTTTCAGGGAAAGAGACCCAGTACTTC; CDR3: CASSLVSGKETQYF; J: TRBJ2-5; V: TRBV5-4; size: -; D: -
DNA: TGTGCCAGCAGTGAAGGCAGGGGGCCTCCCTACGAGCAGTACTTC; CDR3: CASSEGRGPPYEQYF; J: TRBJ2-7; V: TRBV6-1; size: -; D: TRBD1
DNA: TGTGCCAGCAGCTTGGCCACCTATGGCTACACCTTC; CDR3: CASSLATYGYTF; J: TRBJ1-2; V: TRBV5-6; size: -; D: -
DNA: TGCAGCGTTGAAGAAGCGGGGGAATATGTGACCCAGTACTTC; CDR3: CSVEEAGEYVTQYF; J: TRBJ2-5; V: TRBV29-1; size: -; D: TRBD2
DNA: TGTGCCAGTAGTATCGGTCGGAACACTGAAGCTTTCTTT; CDR3: CASSIGRNTEAFF; J: TRBJ1-1; V: TRBV19; size: -; D: -
DNA: TGCGCCAGCAGTGACTCTCGAGAGACCCAGTACTTC; CDR3: CASSDSRETQYF; J: TRBJ2-5; V: TRBV10-2; size: -; D: -
DNA: TGTGCCAGCAATAACAACTCCTACGAGCAGTACTTC; CDR3: CASNNNSYEQYF; J: TRBJ2-7; V: TRBV11-2; size: -; D: -
DNA: TGTGCCAGCAGCTTTCATCCTAGCACAGATACGCAGTATTTT; CDR3: CASSFHPSTDTQYF; J: TRBJ2-3; V: TRBV6-5; size: -; D: -
DNA: TGCGCCAGCAGCCAAGGTGAAGAGGGGCCGGGGACCGGGGAGCTGTTTTTT; CDR3: CASSQGEEGPGTGELFF; J: TRBJ2-2; V: TRBV4-1; size: -; D: -
DNA: TGTGCCAGCAGCTCCGGACTAGCGGGCACAGATACGCAGTATTTT; CDR3: CASSSGLAGTDTQYF; J: TRBJ2-3; V: TRBV7-8; size: -; D: TRBD2
DNA: TGCGCCAGCAGTGAGTGGCAATCCGACACCGGGGAGCTGTTTTTT; CDR3: CASSEWQSDTGELFF; J: TRBJ2-2; V: TRBV10-1; size: -; D: -
DNA: TGCGCCAGCAGCCAAGAAAGGGGGCCTGGCTACACCTTC; CDR3: CASSQERGPGYTF; J: TRBJ1-2; V: TRBV4-1; size: -; D: TRBD1